This T cell receptor beta chain is drawn from a study of shared clonotypes between healthy human individuals. Study observations and caveats: Naive subsets typically showed greater estimated richness than memory subsets. For sorted subsets, rarefaction showed incomplete sequencing despite large depth. Some naive CD4 clonotypes, approximately 4.5%, turned up in common across a handful of donors. Generation probabilities of non-shared clonotypes were lower (relative to those shared by all four donors).

The CDR3 is 16 residues long. The V end was cut by 6 bases, the J end by 3 bases, with 21 bases between. Per germline, CDR1 MGHDK and CDR2 SYGVNS. For this clone: Its target is not known.

Some clones are missing from TCRdb's copy, which holds only in-frame ones; the method was immunoSEQ multiplex PCR. The table has hundreds of thousands of clones, around 78% seen once. The source is a woman aged 25-40 years in good health. The material sequenced was memory CD4+ T cells sorted from blood. Subset in this sample: CD45RA-negative fraction. This chain uses TRBV25-1 with TRBJ2-7; the D gene could be TRBD1 or TRBD2 (7 bases each). The CDR3: CASSPGEGTDIYEQYF. The CDR3 nucleotides are TGTGCCAGCAGCCCCGGGGAGGGGACAGACATCTACGAGCAGTACTTC.